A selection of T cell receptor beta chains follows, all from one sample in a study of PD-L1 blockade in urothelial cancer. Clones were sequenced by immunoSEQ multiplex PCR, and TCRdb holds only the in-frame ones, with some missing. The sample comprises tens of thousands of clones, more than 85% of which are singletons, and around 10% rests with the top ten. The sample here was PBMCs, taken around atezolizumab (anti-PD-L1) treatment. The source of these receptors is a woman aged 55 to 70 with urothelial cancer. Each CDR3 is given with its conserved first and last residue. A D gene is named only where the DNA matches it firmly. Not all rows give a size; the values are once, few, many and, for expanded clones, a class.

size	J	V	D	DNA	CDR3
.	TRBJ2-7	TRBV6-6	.	TGTGCCAGCAGTTACTCCGACGGGGACGAGCAGTACTTC	CASSYSDGDEQYF
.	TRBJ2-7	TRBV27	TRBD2	TGTGCCAGCAGTTCAAAACGACTAGCGGATCCCTACGAGCAGTACTTC	CASSSKRLADPYEQYF
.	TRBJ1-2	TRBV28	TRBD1	TGTGCCAGTCGACAGGGCGACTATGGCTACACCTTC	CASRQGDYGYTF
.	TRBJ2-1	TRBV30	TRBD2	TGTGCCTGGAGTGCCGGACTAGTTAATGAGCAGTTCTTC	CAWSAGLVNEQFF
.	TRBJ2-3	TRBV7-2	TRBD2	TGTGCCAGCAGCGAGGGACTAGCGGGAGGATGGGATACGCAGTATTTT	CASSEGLAGGWDTQYF
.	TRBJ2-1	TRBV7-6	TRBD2	TGTGCCAGCAGCTCTAAGCCGGGACTAGGATATGAGCAGTTCTTC	CASSSKPGLGYEQFF
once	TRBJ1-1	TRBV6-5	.	TGTGCCAGCAGCCGCGGGGTTAACACTGAAGCTTTCTTT	CASSRGVNTEAFF
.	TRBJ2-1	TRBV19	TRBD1	TGTGCCAGTAGAATGACAGGGATCTACAATGAGCAGTTCTTC	CASRMTGIYNEQFF
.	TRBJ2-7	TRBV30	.	TGTGCCTCAGCCGAAGGAGTCAGGGACGAGCAGTACTTC	CASAEGVRDEQYF
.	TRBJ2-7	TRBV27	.	TGTGCCAGCAGTCCATCCGGGTACATCGCTCCCTACGAGCAGTACTTC	CASSPSGYIAPYEQYF
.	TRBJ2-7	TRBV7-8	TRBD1	TGTGCCAGCAGCTTAGCACGGACAGGGGGACCCTACGAGCAGTACTTC	CASSLARTGGPYEQYF
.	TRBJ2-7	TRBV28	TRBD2	TGTGCCAGCAGTAAGACTAGCGGGACGACCTACGAGCAGTACTTC	CASSKTSGTTYEQYF
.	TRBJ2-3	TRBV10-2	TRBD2	TGCGCCAGCATACTAGCGGGTACAGATACGCAGTATTTT	CASILAGTDTQYF
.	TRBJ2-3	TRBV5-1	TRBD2	TGCGCCAGCAGTGGTAGCCTAGCGGGAAGGGCAGATACGCAGTATTTT	CASSGSLAGRADTQYF
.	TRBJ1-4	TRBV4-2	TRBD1	TGTGCCAGCAGCGAAGGGACAGGGGGCTACCTTGCTGGTAATGAAAAACTGTTTTTT	CASSEGTGGYLAGNEKLFF
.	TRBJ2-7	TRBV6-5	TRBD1	TGTGCCAGCAGTTACCTGACAGGGCGTCGAACCTACGAGCAGTACTTC	CASSYLTGRRTYEQYF
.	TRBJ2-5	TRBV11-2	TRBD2	TGTGCCAGCAGCTTAGTCGGTAGCGGGAGCTTAGGGACCCAGTACTTC	CASSLVGSGSLGTQYF
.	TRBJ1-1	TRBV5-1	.	TGCGCCAGCAGCTTGGGAGGGTCAGTGAACACTGAAGCTTTCTTT	CASSLGGSVNTEAFF
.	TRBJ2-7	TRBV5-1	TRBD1	TGCGCCAGCAGCTTGTCAGGACAGGGGATCTACGAGCAGTACTTC	CASSLSGQGIYEQYF
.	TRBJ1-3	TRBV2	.	TGTGCCAGCAGTGACAGGGGAGGGAACACCATATATTTT	CASSDRGGNTIYF
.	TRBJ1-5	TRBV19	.	TGTGCCAGTAGTATGACTTACGGTAGCAATCAGCCCCAGCATTTT	CASSMTYGSNQPQHF
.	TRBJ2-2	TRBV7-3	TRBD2	TGTGCCAGCAGCATCACTAGCGGGCAATACACCGGGGAGCTGTTTTTT	CASSITSGQYTGELFF
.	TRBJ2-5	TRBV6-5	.	TGTGCCAGCAGTTACTCGGGGGCCAGAGAGACCCAGTACTTC	CASSYSGARETQYF
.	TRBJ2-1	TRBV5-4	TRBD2	TGTGCCAGCAGCGTAAGGGCCGGACTAGCGGGAGATGAGCAGTTCTTC	CASSVRAGLAGDEQFF
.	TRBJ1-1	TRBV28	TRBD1	TGTGCCAGCAGCCAGGGGGCCACTGAAGCTTTCTTT	CASSQGATEAFF
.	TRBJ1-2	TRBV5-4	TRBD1	TGTGCCAGCAGCTGGGGAGGGCGACAGGGGTCGGGCTACACCTTC	CASSWGGRQGSGYTF
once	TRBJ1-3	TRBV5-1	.	TGCGCCAGCATGGAGGGTGGGACTGGAAACACCATATATTTT	CASMEGGTGNTIYF
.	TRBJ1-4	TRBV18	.	TGTGCCAGCTCAGCGGGCCTTTCCGCAACTAATGAAAAACTGTTTTTT	CASSAGLSATNEKLFF
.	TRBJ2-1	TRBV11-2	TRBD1	TGTGCCAGCAGCCGCACCGGGACAGGGGATTACAATGAGCAGTTCTTC	CASSRTGTGDYNEQFF
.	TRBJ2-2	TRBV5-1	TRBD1	TGCGCCAGCAGCGGATTAACAGGGGGCGCCTCGAACACCGGGGAGCTGTTTTTT	CASSGLTGGASNTGELFF
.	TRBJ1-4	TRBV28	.	TGTGCCAGCAGAGCACCGGGATCCACTAATGAAAAACTGTTTTTT	CASRAPGSTNEKLFF
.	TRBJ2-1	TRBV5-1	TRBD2	TGCGCCAGCAGCCCGGGGACTAGCGGGAGCTCCTACAATGAGCAGTTCTTC	CASSPGTSGSSYNEQFF
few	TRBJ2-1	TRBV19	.	TGTGCCAGTAGTATTGATAGCGGCCTATACAATGAGCAGTTCTTC	CASSIDSGLYNEQFF
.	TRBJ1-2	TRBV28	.	TGTGCCAGCAGTAGTACCTTCGGGGTTTACCAGAACTATGGCTACACCTTC	CASSSTFGVYQNYGYTF
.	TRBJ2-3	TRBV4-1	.	TGCGCCAGCAGCCAAGATGTAGCGGTCAGCACAGATACGCAGTATTTT	CASSQDVAVSTDTQYF
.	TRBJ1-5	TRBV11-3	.	TGTGCCAGCAGCTTCCGGGGGGAGGTCGATCAGCCCCAGCATTTT	CASSFRGEVDQPQHF
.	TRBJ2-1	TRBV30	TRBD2	TGTGCCTGGAGTGTTGCTAGCGGGAGGGAGCAGTTCTTC	CAWSVASGREQFF
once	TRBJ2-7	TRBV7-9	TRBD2	TGTGCCAGCAGCGAGGGACTAGCGGGAGTGTACGAGCAGTACTTC	CASSEGLAGVYEQYF
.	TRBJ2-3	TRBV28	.	TGTGCCAGCAGTGCACAGGGGAGTTATGGGAGGACAGATACGCAGTATTTT	CASSAQGSYGRTDTQYF
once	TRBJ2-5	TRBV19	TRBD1	TGTGCCAGTAGCGACAGGGCGACGGGTGAGACCCAGTACTTC	CASSDRATGETQYF
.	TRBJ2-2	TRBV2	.	TGTGCCAGCAGGGAGGACCAGACGAACACCGGGGAGCTGTTTTTT	CASREDQTNTGELFF